This TCR beta chain was captured by sequencing in a study of control samples from healthy donors and cancer patients. Data came from immunoSEQ multiplex PCR; TCRdb stores just in-frame clones and leaves some out. Of over 100,000 clones in the sample, roughly 88% were seen once. Per the germline V gene, CDR1 is SGHNT and CDR2 is YYREEE (reference sequence). CDR3 length equals 16 residues. Trimming took 0 bases from V and 6 from J; bases not matched to a gene: 10. Sequenced: blood. The receptor was isolated from a man between 40 and 49 years old in good health. The genes are TRBV5-4 and TRBJ2-5; 8 bases agree with TRBD2. The CDR3 reads CASSLGVSGEAKTQYF. As DNA, the CDR3 is TGTGCCAGCAGCTTGGGGGTTAGCGGGGAAGCGAAGACCCAGTACTTC.